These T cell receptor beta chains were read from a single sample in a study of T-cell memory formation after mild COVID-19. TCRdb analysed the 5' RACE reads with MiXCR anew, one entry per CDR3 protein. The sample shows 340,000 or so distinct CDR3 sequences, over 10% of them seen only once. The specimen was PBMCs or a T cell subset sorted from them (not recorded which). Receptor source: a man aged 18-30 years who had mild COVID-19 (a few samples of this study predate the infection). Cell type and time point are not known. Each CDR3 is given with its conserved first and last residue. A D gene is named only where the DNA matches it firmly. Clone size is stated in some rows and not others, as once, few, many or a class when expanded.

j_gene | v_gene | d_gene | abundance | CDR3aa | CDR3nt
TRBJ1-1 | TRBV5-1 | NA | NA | CASSFLQKNTEAFF | TGCGCCAGCAGCTTTTTACAGAAGAACACTGAAGCTTTCTTT
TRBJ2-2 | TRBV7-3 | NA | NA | CASSQLGGDSTGELFF | TGTGCCAGCAGCCAACTGGGGGGCGATAGTACCGGGGAGCTGTTTTTT
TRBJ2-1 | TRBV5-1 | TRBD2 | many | CASSPLAGTYNEQFF | TGCGCCAGCAGCCCACTAGCGGGGACCTACAATGAGCAGTTCTTC
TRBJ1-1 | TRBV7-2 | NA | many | CASRLTGGNTEAFF | TGTGCCAGCAGACTAACGGGCGGGAACACTGAAGCTTTCTTT
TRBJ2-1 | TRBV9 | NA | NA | CASSEELGQQFF | TGTGCCAGCAGCGAAGAGCTGGGGCAGCAGTTCTTC
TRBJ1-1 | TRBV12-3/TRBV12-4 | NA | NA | CASSLAVGLQGPPEAFF | TGTGCCAGCAGTTTAGCCGTAGGACTGCAGGGACCCCCTGAAGCTTTCTTT
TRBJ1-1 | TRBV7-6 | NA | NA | CASSFSEGNTEAFF | TGTGCCAGCAGCTTTTCCGAGGGGAACACTGAAGCTTTCTTT
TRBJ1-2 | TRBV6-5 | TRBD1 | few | CASTGGGEYGYTF | TGTGCCAGCACCGGAGGGGGCGAATATGGCTACACCTTC
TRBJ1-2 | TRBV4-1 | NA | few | CASSQVRSDYGYTF | TGCGCCAGCAGCCAAGTGCGTTCGGATTATGGCTACACCTTC
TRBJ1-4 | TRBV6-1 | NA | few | CASSELSAGWEKLFF | TGTGCCAGCAGTGAACTGTCGGCAGGCTGGGAAAAACTGTTTTTT
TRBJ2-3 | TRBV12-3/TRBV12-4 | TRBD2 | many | CASRIAGGGTDTQYF | TGTGCCAGCAGGATAGCGGGGGGCGGCACAGATACGCAGTATTTT
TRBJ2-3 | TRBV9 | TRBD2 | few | CASSVDGGGSTDTQYF | TGTGCCAGCAGCGTAGACGGCGGGGGAAGCACAGATACGCAGTATTTT
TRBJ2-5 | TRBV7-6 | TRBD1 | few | CASSPLGQGTQYF | TGTGCCAGCAGCCCCTTGGGACAGGGCACCCAGTACTTC
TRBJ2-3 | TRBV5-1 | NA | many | CASSLALSSTDTQYF | TGCGCCAGCAGCTTAGCCCTCTCCAGCACAGATACGCAGTATTTT
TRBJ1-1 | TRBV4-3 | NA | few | CASSQVGRPQTEAFF | TGCGCCAGCAGCCAAGTTGGCAGGCCCCAAACTGAAGCTTTCTTT
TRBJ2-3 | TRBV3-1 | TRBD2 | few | CASSPGTSGDTDTQYF | TGTGCCAGCAGCCCGGGGACTAGCGGGGATACAGATACGCAGTATTTT
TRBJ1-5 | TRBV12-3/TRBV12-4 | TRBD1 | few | CASRRDRSQPQHF | TGTGCCAGCAGGCGGGACAGGAGTCAGCCCCAGCATTTT
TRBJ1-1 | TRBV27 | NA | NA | CASGPGRGTNTEAFF | TGTGCCAGCGGACCAGGCAGGGGCACGAACACTGAAGCTTTCTTT
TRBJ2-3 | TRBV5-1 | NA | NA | CASSLMEGASTDTQYF | TGCGCCAGCAGCTTGATGGAGGGGGCCAGCACAGATACGCAGTATTTT
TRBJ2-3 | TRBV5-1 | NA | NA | CASSLGTVSDTQYF | TGCGCCAGCAGCTTGGGGACAGTTTCAGATACGCAGTATTTT
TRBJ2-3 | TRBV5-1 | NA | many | CASSPKLTDTQYF | TGCGCCAGCAGCCCCAAATTAACAGATACGCAGTATTTT
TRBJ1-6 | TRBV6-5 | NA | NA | CASSSNRDVYNSPLHF | TGTGCCAGCAGTTCAAACCGGGATGTCTATAATTCACCCCTCCACTTT
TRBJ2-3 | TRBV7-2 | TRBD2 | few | CASSFATSGGITDTQYF | TGTGCCAGCAGCTTTGCGACTAGCGGGGGAATCACAGATACGCAGTATTTT
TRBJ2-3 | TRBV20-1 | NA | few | CSASLGPFSDTQYF | TGCAGTGCTAGTCTAGGTCCTTTTTCAGATACGCAGTATTTT
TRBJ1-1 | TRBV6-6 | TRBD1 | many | CASSPPTGDGNTEAFF | TGTGCCAGCAGTCCCCCGACAGGGGATGGGAACACTGAAGCTTTCTTT
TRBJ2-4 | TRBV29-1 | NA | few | CSVEQSNSKNIQYF | TGCAGCGTTGAACAGTCGAACTCCAAAAACATTCAGTACTTC
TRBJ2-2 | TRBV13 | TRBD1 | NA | CSSSPGQGFTGELFF | TGTTCCAGCAGCCCGGGACAGGGGTTCACCGGGGAGCTGTTTTTT
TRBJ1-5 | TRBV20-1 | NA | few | CSARDYRDQPQHF | TGCAGTGCTAGAGATTACCGGGATCAGCCCCAGCATTTT
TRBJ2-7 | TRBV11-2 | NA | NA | CASSPRYILVTYEQYF | TGTGCCAGCAGCCCTCGGTACATACTTGTTACCTACGAGCAGTACTTC
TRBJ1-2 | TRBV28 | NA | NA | CASNTPQTHGYTF | TGTGCCAGCAATACTCCCCAGACCCATGGCTACACCTTC
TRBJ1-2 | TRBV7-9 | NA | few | CASSGGTNYGYTF | TGTGCCAGCAGCGGCGGGACAAACTATGGCTACACCTTC
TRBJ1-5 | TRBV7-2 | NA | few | CASSFAGGFNQPQHF | TGTGCCAGCAGCTTCGCGGGGGGCTTTAATCAGCCCCAGCATTTT
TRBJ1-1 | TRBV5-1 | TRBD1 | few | CASSAQGAVTEAFF | TGCGCCAGCAGCGCACAGGGGGCTGTCACTGAAGCTTTCTTT
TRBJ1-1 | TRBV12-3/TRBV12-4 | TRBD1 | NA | CASGPGTVTEAFF | TGTGCCAGCGGCCCCGGGACAGTCACTGAAGCTTTCTTT
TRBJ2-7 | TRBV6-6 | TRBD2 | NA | CASRAGSGGVNEQYF | TGTGCCAGCAGAGCCGGGAGCGGGGGGGTCAACGAGCAGTACTTC
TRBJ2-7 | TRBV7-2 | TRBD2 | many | CASSLQRGYEQYF | TGTGCCAGCAGCTTACAGCGGGGTTACGAGCAGTACTTC
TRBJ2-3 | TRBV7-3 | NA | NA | CASSRGPRGDTQYF | TGTGCCAGCAGCCGGGGGCCCCGGGGAGATACGCAGTATTTT
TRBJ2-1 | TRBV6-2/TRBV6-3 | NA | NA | CASTPPRSSYNEQFF | TGTGCCAGCACACCCCCTAGATCGTCCTACAATGAGCAGTTCTTC
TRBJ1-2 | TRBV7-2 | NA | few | CASSPGAARGYGYTF | TGTGCCAGCAGCCCAGGGGCGGCGCGAGGCTATGGCTACACCTTC
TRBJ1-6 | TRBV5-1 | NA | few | CASSLEVANSPLHF | TGCGCCAGCAGCTTGGAAGTGGCCAATTCACCCCTCCACTTT
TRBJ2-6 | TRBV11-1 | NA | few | CASSFRQTSGANVLTF | TGTGCCAGCAGCTTCCGACAGACCTCTGGGGCCAACGTCCTGACTTTC
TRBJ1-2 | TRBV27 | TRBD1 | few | CASSLYGTGGLYF | TGTGCCAGCAGTTTGTACGGGACAGGGGGCCTATACTTC
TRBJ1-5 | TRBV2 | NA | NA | CASSARAQNQPQHF | TGTGCCAGCAGTGCCAGGGCCCAAAATCAGCCCCAGCATTTT
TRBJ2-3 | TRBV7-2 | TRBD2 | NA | CASSYPPGLAGEVTDTQYF | TGTGCCAGCAGCTACCCCCCGGGACTAGCGGGGGAGGTCACAGATACGCAGTATTTT
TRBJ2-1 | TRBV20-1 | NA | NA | CSARGLRFSYEQFF | TGCAGTGCAAGGGGGTTGCGGTTCAGTTATGAGCAGTTCTTC
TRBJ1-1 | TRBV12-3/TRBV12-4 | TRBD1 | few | CASSPRDSAEAFF | TGTGCCAGCAGTCCACGGGACAGCGCTGAAGCTTTCTTT
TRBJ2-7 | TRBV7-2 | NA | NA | CASSLAFSGTYEQYF | TGTGCCAGCAGCTTAGCGTTTTCAGGAACCTACGAGCAGTACTTC
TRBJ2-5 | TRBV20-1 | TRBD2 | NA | CSARLAGQETQYF | TGCAGTGCAAGACTAGCGGGGCAAGAGACCCAGTACTTC
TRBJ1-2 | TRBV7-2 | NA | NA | CASSTRDKGYTF | TGTGCCAGCAGCACGAGGGATAAGGGCTACACCTTC
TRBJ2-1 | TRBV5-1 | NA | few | CASSPGRREDEQFF | TGCGCCAGCAGCCCAGGGAGAAGGGAGGATGAGCAGTTCTTC
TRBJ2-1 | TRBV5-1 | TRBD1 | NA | CASSPAFRGQGAHEQFF | TGCGCCAGCAGCCCGGCTTTTCGCGGACAGGGGGCCCATGAGCAGTTCTTC
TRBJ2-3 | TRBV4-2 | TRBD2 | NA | CASSPEGAGGPTQYF | TGTGCCAGCAGCCCTGAAGGAGCGGGGGGGCCCACGCAGTATTTT
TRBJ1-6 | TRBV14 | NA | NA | CASSTRIGPYSPLHF | TGTGCCAGCAGCACCCGGATTGGGCCGTATTCACCCCTCCACTTT
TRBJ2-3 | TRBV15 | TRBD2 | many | CATSRAGTSSDTQYF | TGTGCCACCAGCCGAGCCGGGACTAGCTCAGATACGCAGTATTTT
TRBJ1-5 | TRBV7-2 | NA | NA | CASSLAVAGNLQPQHF | TGTGCCAGCAGCTTAGCCGTGGCAGGCAACCTCCAGCCCCAGCATTTT